These T cell receptor beta chains were read from a single sample in a study of CD8 T cells in ankylosing spondylitis. MiXCR was run by TCRdb on the 5' RACE reads, yielding one entry per CDR3 protein. The sample lists under 550,000 distinct CDR3 sequences; roughly 26% were seen once. The sequenced sample consisted of blood, either unsorted or a sorted T cell fraction (not recorded which). These receptor sequences come from a male donor with ankylosing spondylitis. Each CDR3 is given without its conserved first and last residue.

V,J,CDR3
TRBV29-1,TRBJ2-1,SVTPVWAKSSYNEQF
TRBV21-1,TRBJ2-5,ASSKAPVARGETQY
TRBV9,TRBJ2-1,ASSKGTSHNEQF
TRBV5-5,TRBJ2-7,ASSPPDFLSYEQY
TRBV19,TRBJ2-1,ASSITSGRNEQF
TRBV7-9,TRBJ1-4,ASSWDRGEKLF
TRBV7-6,TRBJ2-1,ASSAPRGRDEQF
TRBV27,TRBJ2-7,ASRRDTDLYEQY
TRBV12-3/TRBV12-4,TRBJ2-7,ASSHPRGLSYEQY
TRBV18,TRBJ1-1,ASSRDTIIAEAF
TRBV20-1,TRBJ1-5,SALGRSNQPQH
TRBV3-1,TRBJ2-1,ASSHTSGYNEQF
TRBV20-1,TRBJ2-1,SAPGGATSGHSYNEQF
TRBV12-3/TRBV12-4,TRBJ2-1,ASSLSREEQF
TRBV29-1,TRBJ2-7,SVSTSGIEQY
TRBV6-1,TRBJ2-5,ASGSTSGPQETQY
TRBV5-1,TRBJ2-7,ASSTDPSGSKHEQY
TRBV12-3/TRBV12-4,TRBJ2-2,ASSLVRTRNTGELF
TRBV5-1,TRBJ2-1,ASSKVPGEVNEQF
TRBV5-1,TRBJ2-7,ASSPGTFEHYEQY
TRBV20-1,TRBJ2-2,SAPPSGRANTGELF
TRBV29-1,TRBJ2-7,SVEGELQGSGYEQY
TRBV6-1,TRBJ1-2,ASSLTGTRAGGYT
TRBV2,TRBJ2-1,ASSVGTGGGYNEQF
TRBV3-1,TRBJ2-2,ASTTTLQGARELF
TRBV5-1,TRBJ2-3,ASSSGTPTDTQY
TRBV6-1,TRBJ2-1,ASSERVRQGTYNEQF
TRBV25-1,TRBJ2-1,ASSPWTYPDYNEQF
TRBV5-1,TRBJ2-1,ASSARAGEVNEQF
TRBV7-8,TRBJ1-3,ASSLLDWGNTIY
TRBV5-6,TRBJ2-3,ASSLERSYTQY